Shown below are 8 T cell receptor beta chains from a single sample sequenced in a study of T cells in Graves' hyperthyroidism and ophthalmopathy. Authors of the study amplified TCR beta CDR3 regions from RNA transcripts. With the HTBI primer set, the TCR CDR3 went through a first round of RT-PCR. One entry per CDR3 protein results from TCRdb running MiXCR on the multiplex PCR reads. Of around 240,000 distinct CDR3 sequences in the sample, roughly 15% were seen once. Sample: blood. The source is a woman aged 40 to 50 with Graves' hyperthyroidism that later progressed to Graves' ophthalmopathy.

V gene TRBV20-1 combines with J gene TRBJ1-2; D unresolved. The germline V gene has CDR1 DFQATT and CDR2 SNEGSKA (reference sequence). The CDR3 has 11 amino acids. Trimming took 6 bases from V and 1 from J, leaving 6 bases between them. In nucleotides, the CDR3 is TGCAGTGCCTCGGATAACTATGGCTACACCTTC. The encoded protein is CSASDNYGYTF.

This clonotype was seen repeatedly, ten times or more. The V and J genes are TRBV12-3 or TRBV12-4 and TRBJ2-3; 8 nucleotides match TRBD1. Germline trimming cut 7 bases from V and 1 base from J; bases unmatched to any gene: 4. The CDR3 extends over 14 amino acids. CDR3 region: CASIPTGGTDTQYF. CDR3 in DNA: TGTGCCAGCATTCCGACAGGGGGCACAGATACGCAGTATTTT.

As concerns this clonotype: A read error is possible here, since a much larger clone lies one base away. The CDR3 loop is CASSPNSGPQHF. DNA for the CDR3: TGTGCCAGCTCACCAAACTCTGGCCCCCAGCATTTT. The chain combines TRBV18 with TRBJ1-5; no definite D call. V was pared by 2 bases and J by 10 bases, with 9 bases between. CDR3 length: 12 residues. Germline CDR1 and CDR2: KGHSH and LQKENI.

The chain combines TRBV28 with TRBJ2-7; 9 bases align to TRBD2. CDR1 and CDR2 from the germline V gene are MDHEN and SYDVKM. There are 15 residues in the CDR3. V dropped 6 bases and J dropped 5; count of bases not matched to a gene: 11. CDR3 in DNA: TGTGCCAGCAGCCAAGCCGCTAGCGGGAACCACGAGCAGTACTTC. As protein: CASSQAASGNHEQYF.

Many counts were recorded for this clonotype. V usage is TRBV10-3 and J usage is TRBJ2-3; 15 nucleotides match TRBD2. Germline V CDR1 and CDR2: ENHRY, SYGVKD. Trimming at V came to 10 bases and at J to 1 base, leaving 9 bases not matched to a gene. The CDR3 covers 17 residues. CDR3 residues: CATNGLAGGPGTDTQYF. The CDR3 DNA is TGTGCCACCAACGGACTAGCGGGAGGGCCGGGCACAGATACGCAGTATTTT.

This clonotype was seen a few times. The rearrangement joins TRBV6-1 to TRBJ1-2, with 7 bases matching TRBD1. Germline V gene sequence: CDR1 MNHNS, CDR2 SASEGT. The length of the CDR3 is 14 residues. V gave up 5 bases and J gave up 5 bases; unmatched junction bases: 8. The CDR3 sequence is CASSKQGSQYGYTF. CDR3 coding DNA: TGTGCCAGCAGTAAACAGGGGTCCCAGTATGGCTACACCTTC.

There are many counts of this clonotype. The chain uses TRBV20-1 and TRBJ2-3; 7 bases are shared with TRBD2. This CDR3 region has 15 residues. With 0 bases clipped from V and 4 bases from J, the junction kept 7 bases outside the gene matches. CDR1 and CDR2 from the germline V gene are DFQATT and SNEGSKA (reference sequence). The chain's CDR3 is CSAREAGARADTQYF. The CDR3 DNA reads TGCAGTGCTAGAGAGGCGGGAGCCCGCGCAGATACGCAGTATTTT.

This clonotype appeared a few times. This chain uses TRBV7-8 with TRBJ2-6, with D possibly being TRBD2 (6 bases). Germline lookup yields CDR1 SGHVS and CDR2 FQNEAQ. The CDR3 totals 16 residues. The V gene lost 3 bases and the J gene lost 2 bases, with 11 bases spanning the gap. For the CDR3, the DNA is TGTGCCAGCAGCTTTAGGGCGGGGACTGGGGCCAACGTCCTGACTTTC. This sequence encodes CASSFRAGTGANVLTF.